This T cell receptor (beta chain) was captured by sequencing in a study of shared clonotypes between healthy human individuals. Study outcomes and limitations: Investigators collected only blood, and repertoires in tissues likely differ. Richness estimates generally favored naive over memory subsets. Incompleteness in sorted-subset sequencing, despite large depth, was shown by rarefaction.

On this clone: What it binds is not known.

Sequencing was performed with immunoSEQ multiplex PCR; in TCRdb, only in-frame clones are kept and a portion is missing. The data contain about 2.3 million clones, approximately 93% of them singletons. Partitioning of CD4+ cells yielded a CD45RA+ naive subset and a CD45RA-negative memory subset. The CDR3 consists of 15 residues. CDR1 and CDR2 (germline): SGHRS, YFSETQ. Trimming shortened V by 2 bases and J by 4 bases, and 15 bases separated the two germline ends. The source is a man aged 18 to 29 in good health. Some clones in this sample may be carry-over from other donors' samples. The sample taken for sequencing was naive CD4+ T cells from PBMCs. Noted subset: CD45RA+ positively selected. V gene TRBV5-1 combines with J gene TRBJ1-1, with D tentatively TRBD1 (6 bases). The DNA for the CDR3 is TGCGCCAGCAGCTTTAACCCCACAGGGAGCACTGAAGCTTTCTTT. Its translation is CASSFNPTGSTEAFF.